This T cell receptor beta chain derives from a study of identical twins. Findings and caveats of the study: Potential partial confounding of zero-insertion analyses by invariant MAIT and iNKT cells was noted. Abundant cord blood beta clonotypes carried fewer insertions; memory repertoires showed none. Conclusions rested on cross-sectional statistics rather than following the same donors. The models gave estimates that fell short of the out-of-frame TCR alpha sharing seen in monozygotic twins.

This clonotype was seen repeatedly, ten times or more. What it binds is unknown. TCRdb processed the 5' RACE reads anew with MiXCR; each CDR3 protein has one entry. The sample consists of 500,000 or so distinct CDR3 sequences, approximately 15% of them appearing once. This CDR3 has 12 amino acids. Deletions cut 6 bases from V and 4 bases from J, with 9 bases between. The sample was also linked to a second study, of yellow fever vaccine responses in identical twins.

Sequenced sample: CD4+ T cells sorted from blood. The chain carries TRBV12-3 or TRBV12-4 and TRBJ1-1; weak D call: TRBD1 (6 bases). The origin of this receptor is a woman aged 18-29 years in good health. For the CDR3, the DNA is TGTGCCAGCAGACAGGGTGGCACTGAAGCTTTCTTT. It codes for CASRQGGTEAFF.